Detailed here is one T cell receptor beta chain. The age range of participants was 18 to 89 years, with residence in some 25 US areas. Assay: immunoSEQ multiplex PCR; the TCRdb copy retains only in-frame clones and omits some. The sample has about 430,000 clones; over 75% are singletons. This sample is part of a study of blood T cell repertoires in COVID-19. Study-level information: Both acute and convalescent COVID-19 samples were obtained from the United States, Italy and Spain. T cells, B-cell-depleted T cells, or PBMCs provided the cDNA or gDNA that served as material.

V lost 9 bases and J lost 8; bases outside the gene matches: 6. This CDR3 is built from 13 residues. Germline CDR1 and CDR2: MDHEN and SYDVKM. The sequenced sample was PBMCs or T cells enriched from blood (not recorded which). This clonotype originated in a woman younger than 30 who had been exposed to COVID-19. The chain has TRBV28 and TRBJ2-1, with TRBD2 identical over 11 bases. In DNA form, the CDR3 reads TGTGCCAGTTATAGCGGGGGGGCCGATGAGCAGTTCTTC. Translation: CASYSGGADEQFF.